This TCR beta chain was obtained from a study of blood T cell repertoires in COVID-19. On the study more broadly: Specimens from acute and convalescent COVID-19 originated in the United States, Italy and Spain. Sample material is recorded as cDNA or gDNA derived from T cells, B-cell-depleted T cells, or PBMCs.

Original processing notes: Counts of nucleated cells, estimated from reference gene primer amplification, were obtained. This table comes from immunoSEQ multiplex PCR, and its TCRdb copy is limited to in-frame clones, with some not included. D and trimming come from the DNA, and the V and J calls and clone size come from that table. This sample has roughly 92,000 clones; around 87% occur once, and the top ten carry approximately 7%. Germline loops: CDR1 SGHVS, CDR2 FNYEAQ. The CDR3 length is 15 residues. The germline V and J ends were trimmed by 5 bases and 1 base, with 14 bases remaining between them.

Sequenced input: peripheral blood. The chain carries TRBV7-6 and TRBJ2-5; a possible D gene is TRBD1 (7 bases). This TCR derives from a human donor with acute or convalescent COVID-19. The donor label of this sample is uncertain. CDR3 protein: CASSLRQGLQETQYF. In nucleotides, the CDR3 is TGTGCCAGCAGCCTCCGACAGGGACTCCAAGAGACCCAGTACTTC.